This note documents a single T cell receptor (beta chain) sequence. As yet, its antigen is unknown. This sample is drawn from a study of CXCR3-negative and CXCR3-positive naive CD8 T cells. Each TRB cDNA library was prepared by 5' RACE (with UMI labels). Reanalyzing the 5' RACE reads, TCRdb keeps one entry per CDR3 protein, without DNA. The specimen's table records tens of thousands of distinct CDR3 sequences. Points from the study as a whole: Naive cells positive for CXCR3 carried more hydrophobic TRB CDR3s than CXCR3-negative ones. Memory, not naive, CXCR3-negative and CXCR3-positive cells differed in TRBV-TRBJ usage.

The CDR3 sequence is 13 residues long. In germline, CDR1 is KGHDR, CDR2 SFDVKD. The source of this sequence is a human donor in good health. Some clones in this sample may be carry-over from other donors' samples. This rearrangement joins TRBV24-1 to TRBJ2-2; TCRdb names TRBD1, which stays unverified in the absence of DNA. The source material was naive CXCR3+ CD8+ T cells from blood. Subset noted: CD45RO-CCR7+CD27+CD95- naive CD8+ T cells expressing CXCR3 (TNR3+). This CDR3 reads CATSVTGAGELFF.